This T cell receptor (beta chain) was documented in a study of post-analysis software for immune sequencing data. Study background: Disease courses included relapsing-remitting, secondary progressive and progressive-relapsing multiple sclerosis. Study-wide points: Higher frequency in patients than in controls was seen for roughly five TRBV segments, with TRBV5-6, TRBV5-1 and TRBV20-1 among them. Strong co-clustering by F measure was seen for same-batch samples.

The TCR beta cDNA libraries contained unique molecular identifiers. There were roughly 0.9 to 10 million T cells, and about half a million cDNA molecules came from them. Using its own MiXCR run on the PCR reads, TCRdb lists one record per CDR3 protein. The data show about 400,000 distinct CDR3 sequences, about a third seen once. Trimming pared 3 bases from V and 2 bases from J, leaving 17 bases between. Germline CDR1 SQVTM, CDR2 ANQGSEA. The CDR3 consists of 17 residues. This clonotype was counted a few times. Its specificity is not known. The chain has TRBV29-1 and TRBJ2-6; perhaps TRBD1 as D (6 bases). This receptor was identified in a girl under 18 with multiple sclerosis. What was sequenced was blood. In nucleotides, the CDR3 is TGCAGCGTTGATCCCACTAGGCACAGGGCTGGGGCCAACGTCCTGACTTTC. It specifies CSVDPTRHRAGANVLTF.